This T cell receptor (beta chain) appears in the sequencing data of a study of blood T cell repertoires in COVID-19. This clone appeared a few times. This CDR3 region has 15 residues. Germline CDR1 reads MNHEY; CDR2 reads SVGAGI. Trimming removed 5 bases from V and 2 bases from J, with 16 bases in between. The assay was immunoSEQ multiplex PCR, and TCRdb's table has in-frame clones only and misses some. Of over 90,000 clones detected, around 80% appear once; the ten largest clones hold about 9.3%. The TCR comes from a man in his sixties with active or convalescent COVID-19. The chain is built from TRBV6-5 and TRBJ2-7, with D possibly TRBD1 on 6 matching bases. Material: peripheral blood. The CDR3 DNA sequence: TGTGCCAGCAGTCGGGACCTCCAGGGGACCTACGAGCAGTACTTC. It is translated as CASSRDLQGTYEQYF.